This paragraph covers one TCR beta chain sequence. Its specificity is not known. Mouse gene names and germline throughout. The DNA ends 1 residue before the CDR3 does, and the rest of the CDR3 is filled in from the germline J gene. Sequencing of TCRbeta CDR3 at survey depth gave sequences and template counts. Produced via immunoSEQ multiplex PCR; TCRdb's table is partial and in-frame only. The sample contains approximately 17,000 clones, around 70% of which appear only once. This specimen belongs to a study of tissue T cells after allogeneic stem cell transplantation. Findings and limits, study-wide: The study did not identify alloreactive or antigen-specific tissue TCRs, and some clones might be persisting host cells. Shared clones across patients were few; motif clustering revealed tissue-specific shared signatures. Only a limited share of tissue TCRs appeared in blood or spleen.

CDR3 size: 16 residues. Germline loops: CDR1 NNHDY, CDR2 SYVADS. Trimming cost V 0 bases and J 2 bases, with 12 bases left between them. The V call is TRBV13-3, the J call TRBJ2-1; D possibly uses TRBD1 or TRBD2 (7 bases each). Material: spleen. The TCR originated in a female BALB/c mouse in good health. The MHC haplotype of the strain is H2-d. The CDR3 DNA, read in part, is TGTGCCAGCAGTGATGGGGCAGGGGGGGACTATGCTGAGCAGTTC. Encoded protein: CASSDGAGGDYAEQF. In full, the CDR3 reads CASSDGAGGDYAEQFF.